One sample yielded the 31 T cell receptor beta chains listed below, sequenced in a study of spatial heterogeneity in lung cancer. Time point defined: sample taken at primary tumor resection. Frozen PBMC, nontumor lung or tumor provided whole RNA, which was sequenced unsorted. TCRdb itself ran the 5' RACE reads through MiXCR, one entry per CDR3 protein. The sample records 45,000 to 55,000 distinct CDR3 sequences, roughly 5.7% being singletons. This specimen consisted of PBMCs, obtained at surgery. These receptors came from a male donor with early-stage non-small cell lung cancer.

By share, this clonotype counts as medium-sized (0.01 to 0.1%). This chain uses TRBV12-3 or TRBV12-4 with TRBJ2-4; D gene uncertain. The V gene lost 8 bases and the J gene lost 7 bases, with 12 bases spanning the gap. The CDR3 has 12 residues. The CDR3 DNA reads TGTGCCAGCTCATTGACGGTTAACATTCAGTACTTC. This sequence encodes CASSLTVNIQYF.

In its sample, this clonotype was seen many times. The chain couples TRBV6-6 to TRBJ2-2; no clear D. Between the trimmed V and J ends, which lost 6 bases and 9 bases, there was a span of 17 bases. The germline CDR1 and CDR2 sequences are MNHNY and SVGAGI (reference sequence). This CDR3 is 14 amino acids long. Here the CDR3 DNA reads TGTGCCAGCAGCACCCCATCTGTAGCCAGGGAGCTGTTTTTT. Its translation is CASSTPSVARELFF.

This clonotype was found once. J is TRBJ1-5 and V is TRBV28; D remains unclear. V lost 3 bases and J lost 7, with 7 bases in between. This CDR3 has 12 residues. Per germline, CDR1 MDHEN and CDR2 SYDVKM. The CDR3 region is CASSFSGQPQHF. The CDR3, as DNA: TGTGCCAGCAGTTTTTCGGGACAGCCCCAGCATTTT.

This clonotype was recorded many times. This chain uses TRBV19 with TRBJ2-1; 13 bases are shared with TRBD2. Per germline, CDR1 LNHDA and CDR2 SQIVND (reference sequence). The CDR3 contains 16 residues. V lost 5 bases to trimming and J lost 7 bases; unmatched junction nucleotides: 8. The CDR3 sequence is CASSQAGTSGKNEQFF. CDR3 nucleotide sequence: TGTGCCAGTAGTCAGGCCGGGACTAGCGGGAAGAATGAGCAGTTCTTC.

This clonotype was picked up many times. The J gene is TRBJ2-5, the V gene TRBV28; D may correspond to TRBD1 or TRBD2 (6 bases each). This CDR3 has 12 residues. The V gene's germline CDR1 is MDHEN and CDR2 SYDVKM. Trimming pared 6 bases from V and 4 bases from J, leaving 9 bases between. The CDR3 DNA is TGTGCCAGCAGAGAGGGGGGAGAGACCCAGTACTTC. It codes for CASREGGETQYF.

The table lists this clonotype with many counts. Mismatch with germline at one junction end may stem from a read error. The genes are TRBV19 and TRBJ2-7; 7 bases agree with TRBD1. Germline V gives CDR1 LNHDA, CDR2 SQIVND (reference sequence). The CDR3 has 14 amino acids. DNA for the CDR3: TGTGCCAGTAGTGACTCAATGGGGACAGTGAGGACCCACTTC. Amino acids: CASSDSMGTVRTHF.

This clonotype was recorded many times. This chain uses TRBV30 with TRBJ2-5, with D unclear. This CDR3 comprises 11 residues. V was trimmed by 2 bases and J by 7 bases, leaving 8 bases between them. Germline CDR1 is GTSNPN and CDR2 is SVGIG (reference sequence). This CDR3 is CAWSSSVTQYF. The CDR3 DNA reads TGTGCCTGGAGTTCTTCGGTGACCCAGTACTTC.

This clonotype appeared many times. As DNA, the CDR3 is TGCGCCAGCAGCCAGTCTAGCGGGAGGCGCAAAGGGGATGAGCAGTTCTTC. It yields the protein CASSQSSGRRKGDEQFF. The rearrangement links TRBV4-1 to TRBJ2-1; 11 nucleotides line up with TRBD2. CDR1 is MGHRA, CDR2 YSYEKL, per germline. The CDR3 is made up of 17 amino acids. The trim removed 3 bases at V and 8 bases at J, leaving 12 bases unmatched.

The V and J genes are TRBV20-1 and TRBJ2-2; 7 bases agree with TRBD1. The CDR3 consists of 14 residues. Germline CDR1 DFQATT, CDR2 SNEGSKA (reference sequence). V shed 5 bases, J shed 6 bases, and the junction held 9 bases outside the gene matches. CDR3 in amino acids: CSALRQGASGELFF. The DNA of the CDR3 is TGCAGTGCTCTTCGACAGGGCGCCTCCGGGGAGCTGTTTTTT.

The CDR3 DNA reads as TGTGCCAGCAGTTCCCACTTGGGGGGCACTGAAGCTTTCTTT. Translation gives CASSSHLGGTEAFF. V gene TRBV12-3 or TRBV12-4 combines with J gene TRBJ1-1; weak D call: TRBD1 (5 bases). The V end was cut by 4 bases, the J end by 4 bases, with 13 bases between. The CDR3 extends over 14 amino acids.

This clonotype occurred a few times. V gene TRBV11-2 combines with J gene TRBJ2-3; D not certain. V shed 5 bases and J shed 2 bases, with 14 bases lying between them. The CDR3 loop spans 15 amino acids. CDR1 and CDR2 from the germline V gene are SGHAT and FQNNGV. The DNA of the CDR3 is TGTGCCAGCAGCCCTTTCGGAGCGAACACAGATACGCAGTATTTT. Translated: CASSPFGANTDTQYF.

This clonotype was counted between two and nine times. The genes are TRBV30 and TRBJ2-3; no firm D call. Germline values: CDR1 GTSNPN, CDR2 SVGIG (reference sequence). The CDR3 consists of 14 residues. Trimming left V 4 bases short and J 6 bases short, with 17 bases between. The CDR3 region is CAWKHPHLGDTQYF. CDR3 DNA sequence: TGTGCCTGGAAACACCCCCACCTAGGGGATACGCAGTATTTT.

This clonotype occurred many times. In DNA form, the CDR3 reads TGCAGCGCCCGACATGAGATAGAGACCCAGTACTTC. As protein: CSARHEIETQYF. The chain links TRBV29-1 to TRBJ2-5; D is ambiguous. This CDR3 is 12 amino acids long. The germline V gene has CDR1 SQVTM and CDR2 ANQGSEA. V was cut by 7 bases and J by 4 bases, with 13 bases left in between.

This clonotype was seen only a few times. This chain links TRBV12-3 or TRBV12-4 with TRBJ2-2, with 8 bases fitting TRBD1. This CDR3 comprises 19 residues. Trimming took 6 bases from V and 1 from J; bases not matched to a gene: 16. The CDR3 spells CASSQGTGRNVGNTGELFF. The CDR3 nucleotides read TGTGCCAGCAGCCAGGGGACAGGCCGGAACGTAGGGAACACCGGGGAGCTGTTTTTT.

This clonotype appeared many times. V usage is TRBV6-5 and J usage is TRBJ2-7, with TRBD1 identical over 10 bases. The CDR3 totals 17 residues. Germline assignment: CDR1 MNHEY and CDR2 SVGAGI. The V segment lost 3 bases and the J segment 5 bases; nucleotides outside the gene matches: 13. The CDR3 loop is CASSYGMVGTGVHEQYF. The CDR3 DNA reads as TGTGCCAGCAGTTATGGTATGGTCGGGACAGGGGTTCACGAGCAGTACTTC.

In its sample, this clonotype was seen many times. CDR3 amino acids: CASRASGSVGELFF. As DNA, the CDR3 is TGTGCCAGCAGGGCTAGCGGGAGTGTCGGGGAGCTGTTTTTT. The chain recombines TRBV28 with TRBJ2-2; 10 bases are a match to TRBD2. V shed 6 bases and J 7 bases; nucleotides not matched to a gene: 5. There are 14 residues in the CDR3. CDR1 and CDR2 (germline): MDHEN, SYDVKM. Together with reference TRBV28 and TRBJ2-2, the CDR3 gives the full variable domain: DVKVTQSSRYLVKRTGEKVFLECVQDMDHENMFWYRQDPGLGLRLIYFSYDVKMKEKGDIPEGYSVSREKKERFSLILESASTNQTSMYLCASRASGSVGELFFGEGSRLTVL.

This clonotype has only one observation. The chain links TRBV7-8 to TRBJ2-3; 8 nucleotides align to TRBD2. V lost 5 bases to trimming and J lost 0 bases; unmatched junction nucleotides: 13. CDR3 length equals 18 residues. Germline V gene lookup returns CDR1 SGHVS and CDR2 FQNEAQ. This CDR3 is CASSRPLLAGGSTDTQYF. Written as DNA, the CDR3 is TGTGCCAGCAGCCGCCCCCTTCTAGCGGGCGGAAGCACAGATACGCAGTATTTT. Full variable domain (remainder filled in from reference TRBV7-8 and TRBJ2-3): GAGVSQSPRYKVAKRGQDVALRCDPISGHVSLFWYQQALGQGPEFLTYFQNEAQLDKSGLPSDRFFAERPEGSVSTLKIQRTQQEDSAVYLCASSRPLLAGGSTDTQYFGPGTRLTVL.

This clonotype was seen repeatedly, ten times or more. CDR3 sequence (DNA): TGTGCCAGCAGCCAAGATCGGACAGGGGGCGATGAAAAACTGTTTTTT. This sequence encodes CASSQDRTGGDEKLFF. V usage is TRBV4-2 and J usage is TRBJ1-4, with 11 bases identical to TRBD1. The CDR3 contains 16 residues. V gave up 0 bases and J gave up 6 bases; unmatched junction bases: 3. CDR1 is LGHNA and CDR2 is YNFKEQ in the germline V gene.

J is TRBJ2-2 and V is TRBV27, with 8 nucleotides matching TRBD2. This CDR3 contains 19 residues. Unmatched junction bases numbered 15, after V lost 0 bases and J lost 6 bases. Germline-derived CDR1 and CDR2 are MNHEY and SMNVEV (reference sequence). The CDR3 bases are TGTGCCAGCAGTTTATCTGCCGCGGGAGGAGGTTGGAAGTCCGGGGAGCTGTTTTTT. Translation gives CASSLSAAGGGWKSGELFF.

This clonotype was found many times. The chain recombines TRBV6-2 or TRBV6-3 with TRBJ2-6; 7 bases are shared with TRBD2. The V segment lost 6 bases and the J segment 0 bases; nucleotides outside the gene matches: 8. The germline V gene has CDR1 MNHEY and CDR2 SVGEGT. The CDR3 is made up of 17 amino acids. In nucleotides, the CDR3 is TGTGCCAGCAGAGAACTAGCGCGGCGCTCTGGGGCCAACGTCCTGACTTTC. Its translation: CASRELARRSGANVLTF.

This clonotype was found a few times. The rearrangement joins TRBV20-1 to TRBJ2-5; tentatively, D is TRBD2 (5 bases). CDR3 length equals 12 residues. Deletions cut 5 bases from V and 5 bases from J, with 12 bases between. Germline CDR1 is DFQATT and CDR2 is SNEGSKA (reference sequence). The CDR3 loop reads CSAPTRIETQYF. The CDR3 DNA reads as TGCAGTGCTCCCACTAGAATTGAGACCCAGTACTTC.

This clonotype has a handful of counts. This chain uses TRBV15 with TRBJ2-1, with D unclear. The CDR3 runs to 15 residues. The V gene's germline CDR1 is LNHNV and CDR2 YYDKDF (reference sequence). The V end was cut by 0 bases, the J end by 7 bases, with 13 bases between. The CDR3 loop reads CATSREKHSRNEQFF. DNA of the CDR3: TGTGCCACCAGCAGAGAAAAACACTCTAGGAATGAGCAGTTCTTC.

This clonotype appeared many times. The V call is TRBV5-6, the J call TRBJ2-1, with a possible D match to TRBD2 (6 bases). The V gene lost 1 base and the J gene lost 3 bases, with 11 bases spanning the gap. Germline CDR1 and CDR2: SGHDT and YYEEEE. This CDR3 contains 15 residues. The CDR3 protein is CASSLFGSGYNEQFF. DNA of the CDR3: TGTGCCAGCAGCTTGTTCGGGAGTGGCTACAATGAGCAGTTCTTC.

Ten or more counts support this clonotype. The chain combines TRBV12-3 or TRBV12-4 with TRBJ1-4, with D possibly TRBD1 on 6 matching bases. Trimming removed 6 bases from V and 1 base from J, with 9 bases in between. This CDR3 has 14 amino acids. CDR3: CASRPQGTNEKLFF. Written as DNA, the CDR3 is TGTGCCAGCAGACCACAGGGAACTAATGAAAAACTGTTTTTT.

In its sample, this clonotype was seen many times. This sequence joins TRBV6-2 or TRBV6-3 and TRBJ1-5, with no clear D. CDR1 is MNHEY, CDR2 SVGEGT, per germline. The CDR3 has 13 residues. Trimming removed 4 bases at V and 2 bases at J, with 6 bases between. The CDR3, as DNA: TGTGCCAGCAGTTTCTGGGGCAATCAGCCCCAGCATTTT. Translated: CASSFWGNQPQHF.

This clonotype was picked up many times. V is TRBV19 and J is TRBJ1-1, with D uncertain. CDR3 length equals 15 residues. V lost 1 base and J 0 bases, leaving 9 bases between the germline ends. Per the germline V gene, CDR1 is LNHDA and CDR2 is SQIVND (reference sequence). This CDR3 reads CASSIVAAMNTEAFF. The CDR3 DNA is TGTGCCAGTAGTATAGTGGCTGCCATGAACACTGAAGCTTTCTTT.

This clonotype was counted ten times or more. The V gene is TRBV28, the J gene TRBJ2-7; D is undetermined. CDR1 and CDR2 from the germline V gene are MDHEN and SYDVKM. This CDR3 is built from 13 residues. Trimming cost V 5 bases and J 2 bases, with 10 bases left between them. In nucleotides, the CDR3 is TGTGCCAGCAGTGTGACGGCACCCTACGAGCAGTACTTC. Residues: CASSVTAPYEQYF.

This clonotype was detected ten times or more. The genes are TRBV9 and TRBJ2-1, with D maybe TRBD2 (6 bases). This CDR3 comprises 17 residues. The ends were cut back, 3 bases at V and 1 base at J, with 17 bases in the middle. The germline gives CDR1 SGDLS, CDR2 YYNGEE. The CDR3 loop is CASSAGGSGLSYNEQFF. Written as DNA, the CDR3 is TGTGCCAGCAGCGCTGGAGGGAGCGGGCTGTCCTACAATGAGCAGTTCTTC.

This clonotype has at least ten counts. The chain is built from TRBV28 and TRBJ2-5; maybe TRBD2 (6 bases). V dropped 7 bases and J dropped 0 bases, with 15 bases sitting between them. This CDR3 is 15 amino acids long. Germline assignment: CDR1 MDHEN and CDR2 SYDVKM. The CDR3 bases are TGTGCCAGCACCCCGAGGAGCGGGTACCAAGAGACCCAGTACTTC. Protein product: CASTPRSGYQETQYF.

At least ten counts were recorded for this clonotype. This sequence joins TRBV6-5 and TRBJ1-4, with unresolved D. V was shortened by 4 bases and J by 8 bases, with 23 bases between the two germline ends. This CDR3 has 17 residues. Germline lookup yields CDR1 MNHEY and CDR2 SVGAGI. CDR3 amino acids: CASSSAFEGRLEEKLFF. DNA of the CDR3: TGTGCCAGCAGTTCTGCGTTCGAAGGGCGCCTGGAAGAAAAACTGTTTTTT.

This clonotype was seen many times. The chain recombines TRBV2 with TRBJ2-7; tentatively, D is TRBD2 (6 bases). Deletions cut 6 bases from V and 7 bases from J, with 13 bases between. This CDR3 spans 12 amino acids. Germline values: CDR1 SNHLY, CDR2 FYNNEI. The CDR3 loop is CASRRGPGEQYF. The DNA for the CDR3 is TGTGCCAGCAGGCGGGGCCCCGGGGAGCAGTACTTC.